The following is a T cell receptor (beta chain) sequence with its context. Its cognate antigen is unknown. Germline CDR1 LNHDA, CDR2 SQIVND (reference sequence). The CDR3 spans 16 residues. V shed 6 bases and J 6 bases; nucleotides not matched to a gene: 15. This sample is part of a study of graft-versus-host responses after intestinal transplantation. Here immunoSEQ multiplex PCR was the method, and the copy in TCRdb shows in-frame clones only, minus some. The data contain 99,000 or so clones, roughly 84% of them singletons. The rearrangement joins TRBV19 to TRBJ2-7; 9 bases align to TRBD1. This TCR came from a human donor who received an intestinal transplant. Sample: unstimulated CD4+ T cells sorted from spleen or lymph node cells, taken before intestinal transplant. As DNA, the CDR3 is TGTGCCAGTAGCAATCCGGGACAGGGTTTGCTGGTCGAGCAGTACTTC. Translating gives CASSNPGQGLLVEQYF.